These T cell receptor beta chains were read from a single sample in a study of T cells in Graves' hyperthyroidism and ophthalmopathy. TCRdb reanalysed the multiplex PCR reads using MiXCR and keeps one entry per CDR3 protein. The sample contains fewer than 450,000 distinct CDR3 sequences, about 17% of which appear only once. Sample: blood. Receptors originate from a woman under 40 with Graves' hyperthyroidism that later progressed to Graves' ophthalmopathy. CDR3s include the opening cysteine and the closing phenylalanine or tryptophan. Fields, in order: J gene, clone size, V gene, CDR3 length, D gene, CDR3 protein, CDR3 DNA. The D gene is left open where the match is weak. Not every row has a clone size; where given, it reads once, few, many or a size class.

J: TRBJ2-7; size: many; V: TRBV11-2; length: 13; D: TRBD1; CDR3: CASSNGQAYEQYF; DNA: TGTGCCAGCAGCAATGGACAGGCCTACGAGCAGTACTTC
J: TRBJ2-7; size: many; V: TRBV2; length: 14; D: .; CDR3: CASSSRRGPIEQYF; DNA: TGTGCCAGCAGTTCCCGCCGTGGACCGATCGAGCAGTACTTC
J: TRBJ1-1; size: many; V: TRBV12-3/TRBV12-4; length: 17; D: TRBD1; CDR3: CASTPDRGLTEDTEAFF; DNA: TGTGCCAGCACACCCGACAGGGGGTTGACTGAGGACACTGAAGCTTTCTTT
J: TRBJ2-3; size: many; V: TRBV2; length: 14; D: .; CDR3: CASSVAWGGVQLYF; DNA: TGTGCCAGCAGTGTCGCTTGGGGGGGCGTCCAATTGTATTTT
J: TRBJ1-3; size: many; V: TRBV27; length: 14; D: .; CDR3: CASSKIGDGNTIYF; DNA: TGTGCCAGCAGCAAGATTGGTGACGGAAACACCATATATTTT
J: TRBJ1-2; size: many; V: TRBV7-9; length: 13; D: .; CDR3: CASSLESTYGYTF; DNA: TGTGCCAGCAGCTTAGAGAGCACCTATGGCTACACCTTC
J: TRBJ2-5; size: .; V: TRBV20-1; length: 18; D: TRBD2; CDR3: CSASPLGLAGSWQETQYF; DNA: TGCAGTGCTAGCCCCTTAGGTCTAGCGGGGAGTTGGCAAGAGACCCAGTACTTC
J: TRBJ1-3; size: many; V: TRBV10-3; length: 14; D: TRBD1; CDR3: CAISEARQGDTIYF; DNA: TGTGCCATCAGTGAGGCCAGACAGGGCGACACCATATATTTT
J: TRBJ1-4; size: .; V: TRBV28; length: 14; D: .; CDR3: CASSKDATNEKLLF; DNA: TGTGCCAGCAGTAAGGATGCAACTAATGAAAAACTGCTTTTT
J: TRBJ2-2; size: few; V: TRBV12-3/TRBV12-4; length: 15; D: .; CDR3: CASSFPRGDTGELFF; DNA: TGTGCCAGCAGTTTCCCCAGGGGGGACACCGGGGAGCTGTTTTTT
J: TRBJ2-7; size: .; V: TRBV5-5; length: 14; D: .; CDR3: CASSLLLTVYEQYF; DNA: TGTGCCAGCAGCTTGTTACTGACGGTCTACGAGCAGTACTTC